These 21 T cell receptor beta chains were all obtained from the same sample, sequenced in a study of blood T cell repertoires in COVID-19. Data came from immunoSEQ multiplex PCR; TCRdb stores just in-frame clones and leaves some out. The sample lists over 50,000 clones; 88% were seen once. The sample was peripheral blood. Receptor source: a man aged 45-65 years with active COVID-19.

This chain uses TRBV7-8 with TRBJ2-1; possible D gene TRBD2, 5 bases. CDR1 SGHVS and CDR2 FQNEAQ come from the germline V gene. There are 14 residues in the CDR3. The V end lost 6 bases, the J end lost 6 bases, and 15 bases lay between the germline ends. The CDR3 region has the DNA TGTGCCAGCAGGCCCCCTAGGCGGGTCAATGAGCAGTTCTTC. This encodes CASRPPRRVNEQFF.

J is TRBJ2-3 and V is TRBV9, with a possible D match to TRBD2 (6 bases). CDR1 is SGDLS, CDR2 YYNGEE, per germline. V lost 7 bases, J lost 1 base, and 16 bases lay in between. The CDR3 covers 15 residues. Written as DNA, the CDR3 is TGTGCCAGCGGGGGGACCGGGACCCGCACAGATACGCAGTATTTT. Encoded protein: CASGGTGTRTDTQYF. The entire variable domain, with the rest obtained from reference TRBV9 and TRBJ2-3, is as follows: DSGVTQTPKHLITATGQRVTLRCSPRSGDLSVYWYQQSLDQGLQFLIQYYNGEERAKGNILERFSAQQFPDLHSELNLSSLELGDSALYFCASGGTGTRTDTQYFGPGTRLTVL.

CDR3 nucleotides: TGCGCCAGCACAGAGCGGGGGGGACAGTGGCGCGACACCGGGGAGCTGTTTTTT. Translation: CASTERGGQWRDTGELFF. The chain uses TRBV5-1 and TRBJ2-2; the match to TRBD2 covers 10 bases. This CDR3 comprises 18 residues. V was pared by 6 bases and J by 3 bases, with 14 bases of the junction left unmatched. Germline CDR1 SGHRS, CDR2 YFSETQ.

V gene TRBV3-1 (or the pseudogene TRBV3-2) combines with J gene TRBJ2-3; the match to TRBD2 covers 8 bases. With V trimmed by 4 bases and J by 1 base, 1 base remained unmatched. The germline gives CDR1 LGHDT, CDR2 YNNKEL (reference sequence). The CDR3 consists of 14 residues. CDR3 sequence: CASSLSGGTDTQYF. In DNA form, the CDR3 reads TGTGCCAGCAGCCTTAGCGGGGGCACAGATACGCAGTATTTT.

The chain uses TRBV6-5 and TRBJ2-2; D remains ambiguous. Germline CDR1 MNHEY, CDR2 SVGAGI. The CDR3 is 13 residues long. V gave up 5 bases and J gave up 1 base, with 5 bases separating them. This chain's CDR3 is CASSRLNTGELFF. The CDR3 DNA reads TGTGCCAGCAGTCGGTTGAACACCGGGGAGCTGTTTTTT.

This clone was seen more than once but under ten times. The chain joins TRBV9 to TRBJ2-7; tentatively, D is TRBD2 (5 bases). V was clipped by 0 bases and J by 2 bases, with 15 bases between them. The germline V gene has CDR1 SGDLS and CDR2 YYNGEE. The CDR3 has 16 amino acids. The CDR3 loop is CASSVDPGSLAYEQYF. CDR3 bases: TGTGCCAGCAGCGTAGATCCGGGGAGTTTGGCCTACGAGCAGTACTTC.

The V gene is TRBV18, the J gene TRBJ2-4; maybe TRBD2 (5 bases). The germline V gene has CDR1 KGHSH and CDR2 LQKENI. CDR3 length equals 16 residues. Trimming pared 3 bases from V and 0 bases from J, leaving 12 bases between. CDR3 bases: TGTGCCAGCTCACCCCCCGGGAAAGCAGCCAAAAACATTCAGTACTTC. This sequence encodes CASSPPGKAAKNIQYF.

The chain has TRBV3-1 (or the pseudogene TRBV3-2) and TRBJ2-7; 10 positions match TRBD1. Trimming took 3 bases from V and 1 from J; bases not matched to a gene: 9. Germline V gene sequence: CDR1 LGHDT, CDR2 YNNKEL (reference sequence). CDR3 length equals 17 residues. DNA of the CDR3: TGTGCCAGCAGCCACTCCAGGACAGGGGGAGGGTCCTACGAGCAGTACTTC. It codes for CASSHSRTGGGSYEQYF.

The V gene is TRBV5-1, the J gene TRBJ2-1; 9 positions match TRBD1. The CDR3 loop spans 14 amino acids. The germline V gene encodes CDR1 SGHRS and CDR2 YFSETQ. V lost 4 bases and J lost 4; bases outside the gene matches: 3. CDR3 loop: CASSRDRAYNEQFF. The DNA for the CDR3 is TGCGCCAGCAGCCGGGACAGGGCTTACAATGAGCAGTTCTTC.

CDR3 amino acids: CASSRYHSQELNTEAFF. CDR3 DNA: TGTGCCAGCAGCCGCTATCATTCACAGGAGCTTAACACTGAAGCTTTCTTT. The genes are TRBV7-8 and TRBJ1-1, with D perhaps TRBD1 (5 bases). The germline CDR1 and CDR2 sequences are SGHVS and FQNEAQ. The germline V and J ends were trimmed by 5 bases and 2 bases, with 21 bases remaining between them. The CDR3 has 17 residues. Full variable domain (outside the CDR3, taken from reference TRBV7-8 and TRBJ1-1): GAGVSQSPRYKVAKRGQDVALRCDPISGHVSLFWYQQALGQGPEFLTYFQNEAQLDKSGLPSDRFFAERPEGSVSTLKIQRTQQEDSAVYLCASSRYHSQELNTEAFFGQGTRLTVV.

CDR3 sequence: CASSFRVGEGSPLHF. The CDR3 bases are TGCGCCAGCAGCTTTCGCGTAGGGGAGGGTTCACCCCTCCACTTT. The chain recombines TRBV5-1 with TRBJ1-6, with a possible D match to TRBD1 (5 bases). Germline V CDR1 and CDR2: SGHRS, YFSETQ. This CDR3 contains 15 residues. Trimming stripped 2 bases from V and 9 bases from J, with 15 bases between.

V gene TRBV13 combines with J gene TRBJ1-2, with 8 bases identical to TRBD1. CDR3 length: 15 residues. Germline lookup yields CDR1 PRHDT and CDR2 FYEKMQ (reference sequence). Trimming took 5 bases from V and 4 from J; bases not matched to a gene: 9. CDR3 protein: CASSPRQGRLYGYTF. In DNA form, the CDR3 reads TGTGCCAGCAGCCCCAGACAGGGGAGGCTCTATGGCTACACCTTC.

To note about this clone: One end of the junction is discordant with germline, which a read error may explain. The rearrangement uses TRBV10-3 and TRBJ2-1, with D possibly TRBD2 on 6 matching bases. Germline V gene lookup returns CDR1 ENHRY and CDR2 SYGVKD. This CDR3 is built from 13 residues. The CDR3 bases are TGTGCCATCAGTCGGGACTCCGACAATGAGCAGTTCTTC. Amino acids: CAISRDSDNEQFF.

The chain is built from TRBV6-6 and TRBJ1-4, with 8 bases fitting TRBD1. Unmatched junction bases numbered 8, after V lost 2 bases and J lost 12 bases. Germline CDR1 MNHNY, CDR2 SVGAGI (reference sequence). This CDR3 spans 14 amino acids. The CDR3 DNA reads TGTGCCAGCAGTTACGAAGGACAGGGAGGACAACTGTTTTTT. Its protein product is CASSYEGQGGQLFF.

The J gene is TRBJ1-3, the V gene TRBV10-3, with 11 nucleotides matching TRBD1. The trim removed 3 bases at V and 4 bases at J, leaving 5 bases unmatched. CDR1 is ENHRY, CDR2 SYGVKD, per germline. CDR3 length equals 16 residues. In DNA form, the CDR3 reads TGTGCCATCAGTGACTCGGACAGGGGGCGAGGAAACACCATATATTTT. This sequence encodes CAISDSDRGRGNTIYF.

The rearrangement uses TRBV5-1 and TRBJ1-4; 7 bases fit TRBD1. Trimming cost V 0 bases and J 6 bases; bases outside gene matches: 5. Germline V gives CDR1 SGHRS, CDR2 YFSETQ. The CDR3 extends over 15 amino acids. CDR3 region: CASSLAGRGDEKLFF. The CDR3 DNA follows: TGCGCCAGCAGCTTGGCGGGCAGGGGGGATGAAAAACTGTTTTTT.

For the CDR3, the DNA is TGTGCCAGCAGTTTGGGGACCGGGAGTGTTAATGGCTACACCTTC. Translation gives CASSLGTGSVNGYTF. V and J are TRBV28 and TRBJ1-2, with D maybe TRBD1 (5 bases). This CDR3 spans 15 amino acids. The V end lost 3 bases, the J end lost 6 bases, and 17 bases lay between the germline ends. Per the germline V gene, CDR1 is MDHEN and CDR2 is SYDVKM.

This clone was counted once. The V gene is TRBV6-6, the J gene TRBJ1-2, with 10 bases aligning to TRBD1. This CDR3 has 14 amino acids. V dropped 5 bases and J dropped 3; count of bases not matched to a gene: 3. CDR1 and CDR2 (germline): MNHNY, SVGAGI (reference sequence). DNA for the CDR3: TGTGCCAGCAGTCCAGGGACAGGGGACTATGGCTACACCTTC. Its translation is CASSPGTGDYGYTF.

The chain recombines TRBV7-9 with TRBJ1-2, with TRBD1 matching over 7 bases. Germline V gene sequence: CDR1 SEHNR, CDR2 FQNEAQ (reference sequence). The CDR3 covers 13 residues. V trimming: 7 bases; J trimming: 5 bases; junction bases outside the gene matches: 7. The DNA for the CDR3 is TGTGCCAGCACCGTTACAGGGGATTATGGCTACACCTTC. Translating it yields CASTVTGDYGYTF.

The chain recombines TRBV7-9 with TRBJ1-1; D remains unclear. Germline CDR1 is SEHNR and CDR2 is FQNEAQ (reference sequence). V gave up 5 bases and J gave up 4 bases, with 11 bases separating them. This CDR3 has 13 residues. This CDR3 reads CASSPLEGTEAFF. Here the CDR3 DNA reads TGTGCCAGCAGCCCTTTGGAGGGCACTGAAGCTTTCTTT.

V is TRBV11-2 and J is TRBJ1-3; 8 bases line up with TRBD1. The CDR3 is made up of 15 amino acids. The V and J ends lost 5 bases and 8 bases, in that order; junction bases with no gene match: 11. The V gene's germline CDR1 is SGHAT and CDR2 FQNNGV. CDR3 region: CASSPGQGATDTIYF. The CDR3 DNA follows: TGTGCCAGCAGCCCCGGGCAGGGGGCGACGGACACCATATATTTT.